The 9 T cell receptor beta chains presented below share a single source sample, sequenced in a study of cytomegalovirus exposure and HLA in healthy donors. Sequenced by immunoSEQ multiplex PCR; TCRdb stores in-frame clones only, minus some. The table lists roughly 330,000 clones, about 85% of them singletons, with 1% to 1.5% in the top ten. Sequencing was performed on PBMCs. The source is a woman aged 25 to 39 in good health and CMV-seropositive.

The rearrangement links TRBV4-3 to TRBJ2-5; no reliable D call. The ends were cut back, 2 bases at V and 14 bases at J, with 15 bases in the middle. This CDR3 has 12 residues. From germline, CDR1 is LGHNA and CDR2 YSLEER. The CDR3 coding sequence is TGCGCCAGCAGCCAAAACACCGGGTCCTTATACTTC. Translated, it gives CASSQNTGSLYF.

This clone appeared a single time. The chain couples TRBV4-1 to TRBJ1-1; D ambiguous. The CDR3 has 14 amino acids. V was cut by 0 bases and J by 4 bases, with 9 bases left in between. Germline lookup yields CDR1 MGHRA and CDR2 YSYEKL. CDR3 amino acids: CASSQETEFTEAFF. In DNA form, the CDR3 reads TGCGCCAGCAGCCAAGAAACCGAGTTCACTGAAGCTTTCTTT.

The rearrangement links TRBV15 to TRBJ2-1; 7 bases match TRBD2. The germline gives CDR1 LNHNV, CDR2 YYDKDF (reference sequence). The CDR3 totals 16 residues. J gave up 2 bases and V 1 base, and 5 bases lay outside the gene matches. CDR3: CATSRASGVTYNEQFF. The CDR3 nucleotides are TGTGCCACCAGCAGAGCAAGCGGGGTTACCTACAATGAGCAGTTCTTC. Supplemented by reference TRBV15 and TRBJ2-1, the full variable domain reads DAMVIQNPRYQVTQFGKPVTLSCSQTLNHNVMYWYQQKSSQAPKLLFHYYDKDFNNEADTPDNFQSRRPNTSFCFLDIRSPGLGDTAMYLCATSRASGVTYNEQFFGPGTRLTVL.

V usage is TRBV28 and J usage is TRBJ1-4; 9 bases line up with TRBD1. The V gene end was trimmed by 2 bases and the J gene end by 5 bases; junction bases not matched to a gene: 6. The CDR3 covers 16 residues. Germline CDR1 and CDR2: MDHEN and SYDVKM. This CDR3 is CASSLARDRVNEKLFF. In DNA form, the CDR3 reads TGTGCCAGCAGTTTAGCTAGGGACAGGGTGAATGAAAAACTGTTTTTT. Full variable domain (rest looked up from reference TRBV28 and TRBJ1-4): DVKVTQSSRYLVKRTGEKVFLECVQDMDHENMFWYRQDPGLGLRLIYFSYDVKMKEKGDIPEGYSVSREKKERFSLILESASTNQTSMYLCASSLARDRVNEKLFFGSGTQLSVL.

This clone has only a few counts. The chain has TRBV13 and TRBJ2-7; D could derive from TRBD1 or TRBD2 (6 bases each). CDR1 is PRHDT and CDR2 is FYEKMQ in the germline V gene (reference sequence). The CDR3 extends over 15 amino acids. Trimming removed 1 base from V and 2 bases from J, with 12 bases in between. The CDR3 loop reads CASSLAGAPAYEQYF. DNA for the CDR3: TGTGCCAGCAGCTTAGCGGGGGCGCCCGCCTACGAGCAGTACTTC.

CDR3: CASSFTPPTLSYEQYF. In nucleotides, the CDR3 is TGTGCCAGCAGCTTTACCCCCCCCACACTATCCTACGAGCAGTACTTC. This sequence joins TRBV13 and TRBJ2-7; no clear D. The CDR3 contains 16 residues. Germline-derived CDR1 and CDR2 are PRHDT and FYEKMQ (reference sequence). V lost 3 bases and J 1 base, leaving 16 bases between the germline ends.

The rearrangement joins TRBV30 to TRBJ1-3; the D is unclear. This CDR3 spans 14 amino acids. Trimming removed 8 bases from V and 6 bases from J, with 20 bases in between. Germline CDR1 GTSNPN, CDR2 SVGIG (reference sequence). In nucleotides, the CDR3 is TGTGCCGCCCGTCGGGGTGAGAATTTAAACACCATATATTTT. This gives the protein CAARRGENLNTIYF.

The chain joins TRBV6-6 to TRBJ2-1, with 8 bases matching TRBD2. The length of the CDR3 is 15 residues. The germline gives CDR1 MNHNY, CDR2 SVGAGI (reference sequence). With 6 bases clipped from V and 2 bases from J, the junction kept 6 bases outside the gene matches. CDR3 nucleotides: TGTGCCAGCAGCCTAGTTAGCGGGACCTACAATGAGCAGTTCTTC. Its protein product is CASSLVSGTYNEQFF.

The CDR3 nucleotides read TGTGCCAGCAGTGAATCAGGGAGGAGGGATAATTCACCCCTCCACTTT. It yields the protein CASSESGRRDNSPLHF. The rearrangement uses TRBV2 and TRBJ1-6; D possibly corresponds to TRBD1 (5 bases). CDR3 length: 16 amino acids. Trimming removed 2 bases at V and 5 bases at J, with 13 bases between. The germline gives CDR1 SNHLY, CDR2 FYNNEI.